This T cell receptor beta chain was retrieved from a study of blood T cell repertoires in COVID-19. About the study: T cells, B-cell-depleted T cells, or PBMCs provided the cDNA or gDNA that served as material.

Only in-frame clones appear in the TCRdb table, and some are missing; sequencing was by immunoSEQ multiplex PCR. The sample holds under 400,000 clones, more than 75% seen once. Germline V gene lookup returns CDR1 SGHTA and CDR2 FQGTGA. V lost 4 bases and J 2 bases, leaving 12 bases between the germline ends. The CDR3 covers 15 residues. The sample consisted of PBMCs or T cells enriched from blood (not recorded which). This chain connects TRBV7-3 to TRBJ2-1; D is uncertain. The receptor's source is a middle-aged man in a cohort exposed to, infected with or recovered from COVID-19 (not recorded which). The CDR3 sequence is CASSSTAVTYNEQFF. DNA of the CDR3: TGTGCCAGCAGCTCAACTGCGGTCACCTACAATGAGCAGTTCTTC.